Presented here are 28 T cell receptor beta chains from one specimen sequenced in a study of CD8 T cells in ankylosing spondylitis. TCRdb independently ran MiXCR on the 5' RACE reads; one entry per CDR3 protein. Among around 140,000 distinct CDR3 sequences listed, about a sixth were seen once. These receptors' antigens are unknown. Study conclusions and caveats: Roughly eight highly homologous variants made up a TCR beta motif that seemed to typify ankylosing spondylitis blood.

Input material: blood, either unsorted or a sorted T cell fraction (not recorded which). The receptors shown here come from a male donor with ankylosing spondylitis.

This clonotype was seen many times. The chain combines TRBV29-1 with TRBJ1-1, with D perhaps TRBD1 (5 bases). Germline V lookup: CDR1 SQVTM, CDR2 ANQGSEA. The V end lost 2 bases, the J end lost 1 base, and 14 bases lay between the germline ends. CDR3 length equals 15 residues. The CDR3 spells CSVELPRDGNTEAFF. The CDR3 bases are TGCAGCGTTGAACTCCCCCGGGACGGGAACACTGAAGCTTTCTTT.

This clonotype was counted only a few times. The chain has TRBV6-6 and TRBJ2-6, with 10 bases lining up with TRBD1. The CDR3 is 13 residues long. The V gene end was trimmed by 6 bases and the J gene end by 13 bases; junction bases not matched to a gene: 6. Germline loops: CDR1 MNHNY, CDR2 SVGAGI (reference sequence). CDR3 in amino acids: CASREDRGLVLTF. CDR3 sequence (DNA): TGTGCCAGCAGGGAGGACAGGGGGTTGGTCCTGACTTTC.

Only a few counts were recorded for this clonotype. The chain joins TRBV20-1 to TRBJ1-2; D call uncertain. The CDR3 sequence is 15 residues long. V lost 4 bases, J lost 4 bases, and 19 bases lay in between. Germline CDR1 and CDR2: DFQATT and SNEGSKA (reference sequence). CDR3: CSAKVLHYPSYGYTF. CDR3 sequence (DNA): TGCAGTGCTAAGGTTCTCCACTATCCGAGCTATGGCTACACCTTC.

This clonotype was found a few times. This chain links TRBV27 with TRBJ1-2; D gene uncertain. V lost 3 bases, J lost 4 bases, and 9 bases lay in between. Per the germline V gene, CDR1 is MNHEY and CDR2 is SMNVEV (reference sequence). There are 13 residues in the CDR3. The CDR3 nucleotides are TGTGCCAGCAGTTTCACCGGGAGCTATGGCTACACCTTC. As protein: CASSFTGSYGYTF.

V and J are TRBV24-1 and TRBJ2-1; D call uncertain. Looked up from germline, CDR1 is KGHDR and CDR2 is SFDVKD. This CDR3 contains 14 residues. V lost 5 bases and J lost 4, with 11 bases in between. Here the CDR3 DNA reads TGTGCCACCAGTGGGCCCATAGGTTACAATGAGCAGTTCTTC. This sequence encodes CATSGPIGYNEQFF.

The chain is built from TRBV3-1 and TRBJ2-7; 8 bases map to TRBD2. There are 14 residues in the CDR3. Germline V CDR1 and CDR2: LGHDT, YNNKEL (reference sequence). After removal of 0 bases from V and 3 bases from J, the junction contained 1 base not matched to a gene. CDR3 in amino acids: CASSQEAGVYEQYF. Written as DNA, the CDR3 is TGTGCCAGCAGCCAAGAAGCGGGGGTCTACGAGCAGTACTTC.

The chain uses TRBV11-1 and TRBJ1-2; D may be TRBD1 (5 bases). Trimming removed 2 bases at V and 0 bases at J, with 22 bases between. The CDR3 consists of 19 residues. Looked up from germline, CDR1 is SGHAT and CDR2 is FQDESV (reference sequence). In DNA, the CDR3 is TGTGCCAGCAGCTTAATCCAGGGTCCGGCGACGGGTGCTAACTATGGCTACACCTTC. Residues: CASSLIQGPATGANYGYTF.

This chain links TRBV7-2 with TRBJ2-1; no firm D call. CDR1 SGHTA and CDR2 FQGNSA come from the germline V gene. Trimming cost V 2 bases and J 0 bases, with 14 bases left between them. This CDR3 contains 17 residues. The CDR3 sequence is CASSLSPRRSSYNEQFF. CDR3 sequence (DNA): TGTGCCAGCAGCTTATCCCCGCGAAGGAGCTCCTACAATGAGCAGTTCTTC.

This clonotype turned up a few times. This chain joins TRBV7-9 and TRBJ2-7, with 8 positions matching TRBD1. The germline CDR1 and CDR2 sequences are SEHNR and FQNEAQ (reference sequence). The CDR3 spans 15 residues. After removal of 1 base from V and 2 bases from J, the junction contained 4 bases not matched to a gene. In DNA, the CDR3 is TGTGCCAGCAGCTTAGAGACAGGGGAACCCTACGAGCAGTACTTC. Translating gives CASSLETGEPYEQYF.

This clonotype came up many times. The chain has TRBV12-3 or TRBV12-4 and TRBJ2-7; 7 bases agree with TRBD1. J lost 2 bases, V lost 5 bases, and 18 bases had no gene match. The CDR3 runs 18 residues. The CDR3 region has the DNA TGTGCCAGCAGTGGCCTTGGGGAAGGACAGGAAAGTGCCTACGAGCAGTACTTC. This encodes CASSGLGEGQESAYEQYF.

This clonotype was observed a handful of times. V usage is TRBV6-1 and J usage is TRBJ2-1, with D uncertain. The CDR3 length is 13 residues. Trimming removed 3 bases at V and 5 bases at J, with 8 bases between. The germline gives CDR1 MNHNS, CDR2 SASEGT. CDR3 in amino acids: CASSETINNEQFF. The CDR3 coding sequence is TGTGCCAGCAGTGAGACAATTAACAATGAGCAGTTCTTC.

The chain links TRBV7-6 to TRBJ2-1; 8 bases match TRBD2. J lost 5 bases, V lost 0 bases, and 9 bases had no gene match. Germline V gives CDR1 SGHVS, CDR2 FNYEAQ. This CDR3 has 17 amino acids. The CDR3 is CASSLASRTSLNNEQFF. Here the CDR3 DNA reads TGTGCCAGCAGCTTAGCGTCCCGGACTAGCCTTAACAATGAGCAGTTCTTC.

This rearrangement joins TRBV4-3 to TRBJ2-7; D possibly corresponds to TRBD2 (7 bases). V was pared by 1 base and J by 4 bases, with 17 bases between. The CDR3 sequence is 16 residues long. CDR1 and CDR2 from the germline V gene are LGHNA and YSLEER. This CDR3 reads CASSQGAGRGLYEQYF. CDR3 coding DNA: TGCGCCAGCAGCCAAGGGGCGGGGAGGGGGTTGTACGAGCAGTACTTC.

This sequence joins TRBV28 and TRBJ1-6; no clear D. The CDR3 covers 18 residues. V dropped 1 base and J dropped 0 bases, with 13 bases sitting between them. Germline-derived CDR1 and CDR2 are MDHEN and SYDVKM. In DNA, the CDR3 is TGTGCCAGCAGTTTATACGTACAGCCGAGCTCCTATAATTCACCCCTCCACTTT. Translating it yields CASSLYVQPSSYNSPLHF. The whole variable domain, filled in from reference TRBV28 and TRBJ1-6, reads DVKVTQSSRYLVKRTGEKVFLECVQDMDHENMFWYRQDPGLGLRLIYFSYDVKMKEKGDIPEGYSVSREKKERFSLILESASTNQTSMYLCASSLYVQPSSYNSPLHFGNGTRLTVT.

The chain recombines TRBV20-1 with TRBJ2-7; D is unclear. The germline gives CDR1 DFQATT, CDR2 SNEGSKA (reference sequence). The CDR3 length is 12 residues. Trimming pared 3 bases from V and 4 bases from J, leaving 10 bases between. CDR3 in DNA: TGCAGTGCTAGTCTGGGTGGGTACGAGCAGTACTTC. This encodes CSASLGGYEQYF.

The V gene is TRBV11-2, the J gene TRBJ1-1; 7 positions match TRBD1. Per germline, CDR1 SGHAT and CDR2 FQNNGV. V lost 1 base and J lost 1; bases outside the gene matches: 3. This CDR3 is 15 amino acids long. The CDR3 DNA is TGTGCCAGCAGCTTAGCAGGGACAGCGAACACTGAAGCTTTCTTT. This codes for CASSLAGTANTEAFF.

This clonotype has only a few counts. The genes are TRBV20-1 and TRBJ2-3; 8 bases line up with TRBD1. The CDR3 is made up of 13 amino acids. Germline assignment: CDR1 DFQATT and CDR2 SNEGSKA (reference sequence). Germline trimming cut 2 bases from V and 4 bases from J; bases unmatched to any gene: 2. The CDR3 sequence: CSARTDRADTQYF. The CDR3 DNA follows: TGCAGTGCTAGAACGGACAGGGCAGATACGCAGTATTTT.

This clonotype was found a few times. The chain has TRBV9 and TRBJ2-1; 7 bases align to TRBD2. V lost 0 bases and J lost 5; bases outside the gene matches: 11. The CDR3 runs 17 residues. The germline CDR1 and CDR2 sequences are SGDLS and YYNGEE. In DNA form, the CDR3 reads TGTGCCAGCAGCGTAGTCTTGAGCGGGACCCTGAACAATGAGCAGTTCTTC. Translated: CASSVVLSGTLNNEQFF.

V gene TRBV5-1 combines with J gene TRBJ1-4; D is unresolved. Germline V CDR1 and CDR2: SGHRS, YFSETQ. The CDR3 runs to 16 residues. Trimming pared 0 bases from V and 10 bases from J, leaving 19 bases between. This CDR3 is CASSLGVANLGVKLFF. The CDR3 nucleotides read TGCGCCAGCAGCTTGGGGGTCGCCAATCTGGGAGTAAAACTGTTTTTT. Variable domain in full (rest from reference TRBV5-1 and TRBJ1-4): KAGVTQTPRYLIKTRGQQVTLSCSPISGHRSVSWYQQTPGQGLQFLFEYFSETQRNKGNFPGRFSGRQFSNSRSEMNVSTLELGDSALYLCASSLGVANLGVKLFFGSGTQLSVL.

This clonotype has more than one count but fewer than ten. The CDR3 protein is CASSQVSRVYEQYF. CDR3 coding DNA: TGCGCCAGCAGCCAAGTTTCGCGGGTCTACGAGCAGTACTTC. The genes are TRBV4-1 and TRBJ2-7, with TRBD2 as a possible D gene (5 bases). Trimming removed 1 base from V and 3 bases from J, with 10 bases in between. The germline gives CDR1 MGHRA, CDR2 YSYEKL. CDR3 length: 14 residues.

The J gene is TRBJ2-2, the V gene TRBV5-1; 11 bases map to TRBD2. After removal of 6 bases from V and 4 bases from J, the junction contained 11 bases not matched to a gene. This CDR3 region has 17 residues. Germline values: CDR1 SGHRS, CDR2 YFSETQ. In DNA form, the CDR3 reads TGCGCCAGCACACCCTTAGCGGGAGGGCCGATCACCGGGGAGCTGTTTTTT. This translates into CASTPLAGGPITGELFF. The full variable domain, rest sourced from reference TRBV5-1 and TRBJ2-2, is KAGVTQTPRYLIKTRGQQVTLSCSPISGHRSVSWYQQTPGQGLQFLFEYFSETQRNKGNFPGRFSGRQFSNSRSEMNVSTLELGDSALYLCASTPLAGGPITGELFFGEGSRLTVL.

The chain is built from TRBV27 and TRBJ2-2; D not resolved. The CDR3 sequence is 11 residues long. The ends were cut back, 4 bases at V and 7 bases at J, with 4 bases in the middle. Germline-derived CDR1 and CDR2 are MNHEY and SMNVEV (reference sequence). The CDR3 DNA is TGTGCCAGCAGTTCTGGCGGGGAGCTGTTTTTT. It encodes CASSSGGELFF.

The chain combines TRBV7-9 with TRBJ2-1; 13 bases fit TRBD2. Germline-derived CDR1 and CDR2 are SEHNR and FQNEAQ (reference sequence). This CDR3 contains 16 residues. V lost 5 bases and J lost 8; bases outside the gene matches: 9. CDR3 in DNA: TGTGCCAGCAGCCCTAGCGGACTAGCGGGAGTTCATGAGCAGTTCTTC. Protein product: CASSPSGLAGVHEQFF.

This clonotype was counted between two and nine times. This chain links TRBV20-1 with TRBJ2-7; tentative D call: TRBD1 (6 bases). Germline values: CDR1 DFQATT, CDR2 SNEGSKA (reference sequence). The CDR3 contains 14 residues. The CDR3 DNA follows: TGCAGCGCCCTAGAGGGTAACAGGGTGAACGAGCAGTACTTC. This codes for CSALEGNRVNEQYF.

This clonotype showed up just a few times. The chain carries TRBV7-2 and TRBJ2-7, with D possibly matching TRBD2 (6 bases). V was shortened by 1 base and J by 0 bases, with 13 bases between the two germline ends. The CDR3 totals 16 residues. The V gene's germline CDR1 is SGHTA and CDR2 FQGNSA. The CDR3 DNA follows: TGTGCCAGCAGCTTAGGGACTGGAGGGCTCTCCTACGAGCAGTACTTC. It specifies CASSLGTGGLSYEQYF. Together with reference TRBV7-2 and TRBJ2-7, the CDR3 gives the full variable domain: GAGVSQSPSNKVTEKGKDVELRCDPISGHTALYWYRQSLGQGLEFLIYFQGNSAPDKSGLPSDRFSAERTGGSVSTLTIQRTQQEDSAVYLCASSLGTGGLSYEQYFGPGTRLTVT.

The V and J genes are TRBV27 and TRBJ2-2, with D perhaps assigned TRBD1 or TRBD2 (5 bases each). The germline CDR1 and CDR2 sequences are MNHEY and SMNVEV (reference sequence). Trimming cost V 1 base and J 7 bases, with 16 bases left between them. The CDR3 consists of 16 residues. As DNA, the CDR3 is TGTGCCAGCAGTTTATTTGTGCTTGGGGACGGCGGGGAGCTGTTTTTT. It codes for CASSLFVLGDGGELFF.

This clonotype was found many times. The rearrangement links TRBV5-1 to TRBJ2-1, with TRBD1 identical over 8 bases. V gave up 5 bases and J gave up 8 bases; unmatched junction bases: 12. This CDR3 contains 15 residues. The germline gives CDR1 SGHRS, CDR2 YFSETQ. The CDR3 DNA sequence: TGCGCCAGCAGTTCCGGGACAGGCGGGTGGGATGAGCAGTTCTTC. Its protein product is CASSSGTGGWDEQFF.

The CDR3 sequence: CASSLAGGPQETQYF. The CDR3 DNA reads TGCGCCAGCAGCTTGGCCGGGGGTCCCCAAGAGACCCAGTACTTC. The chain has TRBV5-1 and TRBJ2-5; possible D gene TRBD2, 6 bases. V gave up 0 bases and J gave up 1 base, with 10 bases separating them. Germline V gene lookup returns CDR1 SGHRS and CDR2 YFSETQ. This CDR3 has 15 amino acids.